This entry features one T cell receptor beta chain sequence. The target of this receptor is not known. The record has no base qualities; no much larger clone is one base away. This specimen belongs to a study of blood T cell repertoires in COVID-19 (TCRdb year 2020). For the study in its entirety: Samples from collaborators originated in the United States, Italy and Spain and spanned both the acute and convalescent phases of COVID-19. The material from the prospective study consisted of cDNA or gDNA derived from T cells, B-cell-depleted T cells, or PBMCs. The sample metadata nearly always contained a de-identified subject ID, COVID-19 status, age in years and sex. Deeply sampled blood TCRbeta repertoires from subjects exposed to, actively infected with, or recovered from COVID-19 were included in the dataset. Where HLA class I and class II types were available, the types were taken from metadata supplied by the sample provider, not from assay-based typing. Samples came from the ongoing ImmuneRACE study (first 160 participants) plus 1,254 subjects from 6 global collaborators. The repertoires were made available in a free public database intended to serve as a resource for research on the immune response to SARS-CoV-2.

Whole blood was collected in K2EDTA tubes by collaborating institutions according to the institutions' own protocols. For TCRbeta analysis, collaborators shipped samples as frozen whole blood, isolated PBMCs, or DNA extracted from either of those sample types. Paper-wide results and their limitations: Clinical and demographic metadata were provided uncurated, with the amount varying by source and participant.

TCRbeta CDR3 regions were amplified from genomic DNA using the immunoSEQ Assay, a bias-controlled multiplex PCR. The paper's processing steps were these. Within the assay, amplification of reference gene primers was used to estimate how many nucleated cells each sample contained. Sequence reads were collapsed and filtered to measure the absolute abundance of every unique TCRbeta CDR3 rearrangement. For each sample, productive Simpson clonality was calculated as the square root of Simpson's diversity index over productive rearrangements. TCRdb provides this immuneACCESS table in a form limited to in-frame rearrangements. Some clones are lacking; in checked studies, under half of them reflect an unresolved V gene, and why the rest are absent is not known. That table supplies the V and J calls and clone size; D and trimming were determined from the DNA. Present in this sample are about 150,000 clones, roughly 80% of which were seen just once. In total, the top ten clones hold 16% of the sample.

The germline V gene specifies SGHRS as CDR1 and YFSETQ as CDR2. The CDR3 measures 13 amino acids from cysteine to phenylalanine. The only DNA kept is the CDR3, 39 bases in frame from the first base. V is clipped by 5 bases and J by 8 bases, and the sequence between their germline boundaries is 14 bases long. The V gene is TRBV5-1 and the J gene is TRBJ2-1; there is no confident call for the D gene. The source material was peripheral blood. This receptor was taken from a man aged 45-65 years with acute or convalescent COVID-19. In nucleotides, the sequence is TGCGCCAGCAGTAACCCCCCGAGCGATGAGCAGTTCTTC. Its amino acids are CASSNPPSDEQFF.